Presented here are 21 T cell receptor beta chains from one specimen sequenced in a study of blood T cells in healthy people across ages. The second PCR ran about 6 to 11 cycles with a sample-barcoded 5' primer and J-beta primers. TCRdb itself ran the 5' RACE reads through MiXCR, one entry per CDR3 protein. The table shows 650,000 to 900,000 distinct CDR3 sequences, with under 80% occurring only once. Sequenced sample: blood. The receptor source for this set is a man in his thirties or forties in good health.

The chain carries TRBV21-1 and TRBJ2-3; the listed D gene, TRBD2, was not tested against the DNA. TRBV21-1 is a pseudogene locus. The CDR3 extends over 16 amino acids. The chain's CDR3 is CASSKEDGGVGDTQYF. The CDR3 DNA sequence: TGTGCCAGCAGCAAAGAAGATGGCGGGGTGGGAGATACGCAGTATTTT.

The chain employs TRBV9 and TRBJ2-7; 10 bases map to TRBD1. The CDR3 consists of 16 residues. Germline V gene sequence: CDR1 SGDLS, CDR2 YYNGEE. V was clipped by 3 bases and J by 0 bases; unmatched bases: 6. DNA of the CDR3: TGTGCCAGCAGCGGAGGGGGACAGGGGCCCTCCTACGAGCAGTACTTC. Protein: CASSGGGQGPSYEQYF.

The gene calls are TRBV12-3 or TRBV12-4 and TRBJ2-4, with TRBD1 matching over 10 bases. There are 16 residues in the CDR3. The V segment lost 1 base and the J segment 4 bases; nucleotides outside the gene matches: 4. The CDR3 nucleotides are TGTGCCAGCAGTTTAGGGGACAGGGGAGTAAAAAACATTCAGTACTTC. This translates into CASSLGDRGVKNIQYF.

The V and J genes are TRBV25-1 and TRBJ1-4, with D unresolved. With 1 base removed from V and 0 bases from J, the gap between germline ends came to 6 bases. This CDR3 spans 15 amino acids. Germline V gene lookup returns CDR1 MGHDK and CDR2 SYGVNS. The CDR3 sequence is CASSESVATNEKLFF. CDR3 coding DNA: TGTGCCAGCAGTGAATCGGTTGCAACTAATGAAAAACTGTTTTTT.

Only one count was recorded for this clonotype. J is TRBJ2-2 and V is TRBV4-3; D is perhaps TRBD2 (7 bases). The CDR3 is made up of 16 amino acids. Trimming took 1 base from V and 3 from J, leaving 12 bases between them. The germline V gene has CDR1 LGHNA and CDR2 YSLEER. In DNA form, the CDR3 reads TGCGCCAGCAGCCAAGGGGCGGGGGCGGACACCGGGGAGCTGTTTTTT. Translating it yields CASSQGAGADTGELFF.

The CDR3 DNA reads as TGCAGTGCCTCTCGTGGGGGGACTAATGAGCAGTACTTC. This gives the protein CSASRGGTNEQYF. The chain carries TRBV20-1 and TRBJ2-5; 7 bases align to TRBD2. The germline V gene has CDR1 DFQATT and CDR2 SNEGSKA (reference sequence). With 6 bases clipped from V and 11 bases from J, the junction kept 15 bases outside the gene matches. The CDR3 is 13 amino acids.

This rearrangement joins TRBV6-2 or TRBV6-3 to TRBJ2-1, with 11 bases that match TRBD2. The CDR3 consists of 16 residues. Trimming cost V 4 bases and J 5 bases; bases outside gene matches: 7. Germline CDR1 reads MNHEY; CDR2 reads SVGEGT. In nucleotides, the CDR3 is TGTGCCAGCAGTTCTCTGACTAGCGGGGTGAACAATGAGCAGTTCTTC. Protein sequence: CASSSLTSGVNNEQFF.

This clonotype was seen a single time. The V call is TRBV15, the J call TRBJ2-3, with TRBD1 matching 7 bases. The CDR3 contains 16 residues. Losses at the gene ends were 3 bases for V and 6 bases for J; bases not matched to a gene: 12. Germline values: CDR1 LNHNV, CDR2 YYDKDF (reference sequence). This CDR3 is CATSSLLDRAGDTQYF. The CDR3 DNA reads TGTGCCACCAGCAGTCTCCTAGACAGGGCAGGGGATACGCAGTATTTT.

This clonotype was counted only a few times. The rearrangement links TRBV5-1 to TRBJ2-3, with TRBD2 as a possible D gene (6 bases). The V end lost 1 base, the J end lost 6 bases, and 12 bases lay between the germline ends. Germline values: CDR1 SGHRS, CDR2 YFSETQ. The CDR3 is made up of 14 amino acids. CDR3 sequence reads: CASSLTGVTDTQYF. CDR3 bases: TGCGCCAGCAGCTTGACGGGGGTGACGGATACGCAGTATTTT.

The chain has TRBV3-1 and TRBJ2-5, with D perhaps matching TRBD1 (6 bases). V lost 4 bases to trimming and J lost 11 bases, with 17 bases between them. Germline loops: CDR1 LGHDT, CDR2 YNNKEL (reference sequence). The CDR3 loop spans 13 amino acids. The DNA for the CDR3 is TGTGCCAGCAGCCCCGGACAGCTCTCCGGGCAGTACTTC. This gives the protein CASSPGQLSGQYF.

This clonotype came up a few times. V usage is TRBV15 and J usage is TRBJ1-1; TRBD1 agrees at 9 bases. CDR1 and CDR2 (germline): LNHNV, YYDKDF (reference sequence). This CDR3 is 14 amino acids long. Trimming took 2 bases from V and 5 from J; bases not matched to a gene: 3. The DNA for the CDR3 is TGTGCCACCAGCAGACCGGGACAGGGAACTGAAGCTTTCTTT. It codes for CATSRPGQGTEAFF. Combining the CDR3 with reference TRBV15 and TRBJ1-1 gives the whole variable domain DAMVIQNPRYQVTQFGKPVTLSCSQTLNHNVMYWYQQKSSQAPKLLFHYYDKDFNNEADTPDNFQSRRPNTSFCFLDIRSPGLGDTAMYLCATSRPGQGTEAFFGQGTRLTVV.

This clonotype was seen a few times. V is TRBV7-2 and J is TRBJ2-3, with a weak D call TRBD2 (6 bases). CDR1 and CDR2 (germline): SGHTA, FQGNSA. The CDR3 is 17 residues long. V lost 2 bases and J lost 6, with 21 bases in between. CDR3 loop: CASSLFGGGIDSDTQYF. DNA for the CDR3: TGTGCCAGCAGCTTATTTGGTGGGGGGATCGACTCGGATACGCAGTATTTT.

Worth noting for this clonotype: A read error may produce the germline difference seen at one junction end. This sequence joins TRBV29-1 and TRBJ2-3; the match to TRBD1 covers 7 bases. Germline CDR1 and CDR2: SQVTM and ANQGSEA. The CDR3 sequence is 15 residues long. Here the CDR3 DNA reads TGCAGCGCTGAAACACAGGGGTTCGGCACAGATACGCAGTATTTT. Translation gives CSAETQGFGTDTQYF.

The chain links TRBV13 to TRBJ1-1, with TRBD1 as a possible D gene (6 bases). This CDR3 is built from 15 residues. Germline CDR1 reads PRHDT; CDR2 reads FYEKMQ (reference sequence). The V and J ends lost 1 base and 0 bases respectively, with 9 bases between them. The CDR3: CASSLAWGLNTEAFF. The CDR3 bases are TGTGCCAGCAGCTTAGCGTGGGGGCTGAACACTGAAGCTTTCTTT.

With regard to this clonotype: This may arise from a read error, as a much more abundant clone is one base away. J is TRBJ2-7 and V is TRBV29-1; D unresolved. CDR3 size: 14 residues. CDR1 is SQVTM, CDR2 ANQGSEA, per germline. V was trimmed by 2 bases and J by 6 bases, leaving 17 bases between them. The CDR3 loop is CSVESASGGCEQYF. The CDR3 DNA follows: TGCAGCGTTGAATCGGCCTCAGGTGGCTGCGAGCAGTACTTC.

The chain recombines TRBV7-2 with TRBJ2-6; 10 positions agree with TRBD1. After removal of 1 base from V and 1 base from J, the junction contained 4 bases not matched to a gene. The CDR3 is 18 amino acids. CDR1 is SGHTA and CDR2 is FQGNSA in the germline V gene. The CDR3 protein is CASSLGTGGASGANVLTF. In DNA, the CDR3 is TGTGCCAGCAGCTTAGGGACAGGGGGTGCGTCTGGGGCCAACGTCCTGACTTTC. Full variable domain (rest looked up from reference TRBV7-2 and TRBJ2-6): GAGVSQSPSNKVTEKGKDVELRCDPISGHTALYWYRQSLGQGLEFLIYFQGNSAPDKSGLPSDRFSAERTGGSVSTLTIQRTQQEDSAVYLCASSLGTGGASGANVLTFGAGSRLTVL.

J is TRBJ2-7 and V is TRBV11-2; the match to TRBD1 covers 8 bases. The CDR3 spans 14 residues. The V gene's germline CDR1 is SGHAT and CDR2 FQNNGV. J gave up 7 bases and V 6 bases, and 11 bases lay outside the gene matches. CDR3 sequence (DNA): TGTGCCAGCAGTCCTGACAGGGGATACAGAGAGCAGTACTTC. Amino acids: CASSPDRGYREQYF.

The chain couples TRBV12-3 or TRBV12-4 to TRBJ1-6; D might be TRBD1 (6 bases). V lost 2 bases and J 9 bases, leaving 11 bases between the germline ends. This CDR3 is built from 14 residues. CDR3 DNA sequence: TGTGCCAGCAGTTTAAACAGGGATACTTCACCCCTCCACTTT. Encoded protein: CASSLNRDTSPLHF.

This chain uses TRBV20-1 with TRBJ2-1; D not certain. The germline V gene encodes CDR1 DFQATT and CDR2 SNEGSKA (reference sequence). The length of the CDR3 is 13 residues. Trimming took off 4 bases at V and 0 bases at J, with 7 bases between the two ends. The CDR3 sequence is CSAKFGSYNEQFF. The CDR3 DNA follows: TGCAGTGCTAAATTTGGCTCCTACAATGAGCAGTTCTTC.

This chain links TRBV12-3 or TRBV12-4 with TRBJ2-5; either TRBD1 or TRBD2 may fit D (5 bases each). The end of the DNA is better explained by TRBJ2-7, so the J call may be wrong. The CDR3 spans 13 residues. The CDR3 bases are TGTGCCAGCAGTGCGGGCAGGGCAGACGAGCAGTACTTC. It yields the protein CASSAGRADEQYF.

This clonotype came up once. The gene calls are TRBV4-2 and TRBJ2-3; 16 positions agree with TRBD2. V dropped 5 bases and J dropped 3; count of bases not matched to a gene: 8. The CDR3 contains 18 residues. CDR1 LGHNA and CDR2 YNFKEQ come from the germline V gene. In DNA form, the CDR3 reads TGTGCCAGCAGCGGACCTGGGACTAGCGGGGGGGCTACAGATACGCAGTATTTT. Translating it yields CASSGPGTSGGATDTQYF.